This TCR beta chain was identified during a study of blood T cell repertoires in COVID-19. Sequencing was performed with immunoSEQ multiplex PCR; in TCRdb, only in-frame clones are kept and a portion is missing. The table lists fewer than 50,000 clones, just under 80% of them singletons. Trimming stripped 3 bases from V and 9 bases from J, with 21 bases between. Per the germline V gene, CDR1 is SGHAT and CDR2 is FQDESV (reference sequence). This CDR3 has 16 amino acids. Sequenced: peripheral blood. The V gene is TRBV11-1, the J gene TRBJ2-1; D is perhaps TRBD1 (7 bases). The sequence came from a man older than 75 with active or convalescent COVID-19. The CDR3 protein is CASSFGGGADISEQFF. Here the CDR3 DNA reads TGTGCCAGCAGCTTCGGAGGGGGCGCCGATATAAGTGAGCAGTTCTTC. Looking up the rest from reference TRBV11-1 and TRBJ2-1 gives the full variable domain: EAEVAQSPRYKITEKSQAVAFWCDPISGHATLYWYRQILGQGPELLVQFQDESVVDDSQLPKDRFSAERLKGVDSTLKIQPAELGDSAMYLCASSFGGGADISEQFFGPGTRLTVL.